Sequencing of this TCR beta chain was carried out in a study of T cell responses to AZD1222 COVID-19 vaccine. Looking at the study overall: Second doses were pooled across both intervals (about 4 or about 12 weeks).

V dropped 4 bases and J dropped 3; count of bases not matched to a gene: 7. CDR1 is SGDLS, CDR2 YYNGEE, per germline. The CDR3 runs 15 residues. Clones were read by immunoSEQ multiplex PCR, and TCRdb kept only the in-frame ones, dropping some. The sample includes approximately 110,000 clones, more than 75% seen only once; the top ten take around a tenth. The TCR sequence derives from an adult in good health. The sequencing used peripheral blood, collected on day 0 of AZD1222 vaccination. The rearrangement uses TRBV9 and TRBJ2-7; 10 nucleotides line up with TRBD1. The DNA for the CDR3 is TGTGCCAGCAGCCCCCGGGACAGGGGCTACTACGAGCAGTACTTC. Amino acids: CASSPRDRGYYEQYF.